The 9 T cell receptor beta chains below all came from one sample that was sequenced in a study of blood T cell repertoires in COVID-19. Produced via immunoSEQ multiplex PCR; TCRdb's table is partial and in-frame only. This table holds around 200,000 clones, over 75% found once. The sequencing sample was made of peripheral blood. The receptors were gathered from a woman aged 45-59 years with acute or convalescent COVID-19.

The V call is TRBV4-1, the J call TRBJ2-2; 13 bases fit TRBD2. CDR1 is MGHRA and CDR2 is YSYEKL in the germline V gene. V lost 1 base to trimming and J lost 5 bases; unmatched junction nucleotides: 4. The CDR3 consists of 17 residues. The CDR3 loop is CASSQGLAGGGTGELFF. CDR3 sequence (DNA): TGCGCCAGCAGCCAAGGACTAGCGGGGGGTGGAACCGGGGAGCTGTTTTTT.

The chain employs TRBV19 and TRBJ1-3, with 7 bases matching TRBD1. Germline values: CDR1 LNHDA, CDR2 SQIVND (reference sequence). This CDR3 has 15 amino acids. With V trimmed by 4 bases and J by 1 base, 4 bases remained unmatched. DNA for the CDR3: TGTGCCAGTAGTACCGTGACAGGGTCTGGAAACACCATATATTTT. Translation gives CASSTVTGSGNTIYF.

The CDR3 DNA sequence: TGTGCCAGCAGCTTAGAGGGGACAGGAGCGACCCAGTACTTC. This codes for CASSLEGTGATQYF. The chain carries TRBV7-9 and TRBJ2-5, with 8 bases that match TRBD1. The CDR3 runs 14 residues. Trimming cost V 1 base and J 7 bases; bases outside gene matches: 5. Germline CDR1 reads SEHNR; CDR2 reads FQNEAQ (reference sequence).

The chain couples TRBV5-6 to TRBJ2-1, with TRBD2 identical over 9 bases. After removal of 3 bases from V and 4 bases from J, the junction contained 5 bases not matched to a gene. The CDR3 loop spans 15 amino acids. Germline V CDR1 and CDR2: SGHDT, YYEEEE. CDR3 sequence (DNA): TGTGCCAGCAGCTCGCTAGCGGGGAGATACAATGAGCAGTTCTTC. Amino acids: CASSSLAGRYNEQFF. The full variable domain, with the rest looked up from reference TRBV5-6 and TRBJ2-1, is DAGVTQSPTHLIKTRGQQVTLRCSPKSGHDTVSWYQQALGQGPQFIFQYYEEEERQRGNFPDRFSGHQFPNYSSELNVNALLLGDSALYLCASSSLAGRYNEQFFGPGTRLTVL.

J is TRBJ1-1 and V is TRBV5-6, with TRBD1 matching over 7 bases. The V gene's germline CDR1 is SGHDT and CDR2 YYEEEE. The CDR3 is made up of 17 amino acids. V lost 2 bases and J lost 4; bases outside the gene matches: 14. The CDR3 DNA is TGTGCCAGCAGCTTCCGAGTAGTTAGGGGGCGTACCACTGAAGCTTTCTTT. The encoded protein is CASSFRVVRGRTTEAFF. Using reference TRBV5-6 and TRBJ1-1 for the parts outside the CDR3, the full variable domain is DAGVTQSPTHLIKTRGQQVTLRCSPKSGHDTVSWYQQALGQGPQFIFQYYEEEERQRGNFPDRFSGHQFPNYSSELNVNALLLGDSALYLCASSFRVVRGRTTEAFFGQGTRLTVV.

J is TRBJ2-3 and V is TRBV5-1, with 16 bases aligning to TRBD2. Trimming cost V 0 bases and J 9 bases; bases outside gene matches: 10. The CDR3 spans 18 residues. The germline CDR1 and CDR2 sequences are SGHRS and YFSETQ. CDR3 region: CASSLGSVGLAGGPTQYF. The CDR3 DNA is TGCGCCAGCAGCTTGGGAAGCGTGGGACTAGCGGGGGGGCCAACGCAGTATTTT.

V usage is TRBV6-6 and J usage is TRBJ2-1; TRBD2 agrees at 9 bases. CDR1 and CDR2 (germline): MNHNY, SVGAGI (reference sequence). V trimming: 0 bases; J trimming: 8 bases; junction bases outside the gene matches: 8. The CDR3 spans 16 residues. The CDR3 reads CASSYSGGRAFYEQFF. CDR3 nucleotides: TGTGCCAGCAGTTACTCAGGCGGGAGGGCCTTTTATGAGCAGTTCTTC.

The chain uses TRBV7-2 and TRBJ2-7; 9 bases are shared with TRBD1. Germline V gene sequence: CDR1 SGHTA, CDR2 FQGNSA. The junction had 9 bases not matched to a gene; V was cut back by 3 bases and J by 3 bases. CDR3 length equals 16 residues. CDR3 region: CASSLGTQGASYEQYF. CDR3 in DNA: TGTGCCAGCAGCTTGGGGACACAGGGGGCAAGCTACGAGCAGTACTTC. Full variable domain (outside the CDR3, taken from reference TRBV7-2 and TRBJ2-7): GAGVSQSPSNKVTEKGKDVELRCDPISGHTALYWYRQSLGQGLEFLIYFQGNSAPDKSGLPSDRFSAERTGGSVSTLTIQRTQQEDSAVYLCASSLGTQGASYEQYFGPGTRLTVT.

The CDR3 region has the DNA TGTGCCAGCAGTTCGACAGGATCCGGGGAGCTGTTTTTT. Translating it yields CASSSTGSGELFF. J is TRBJ2-2 and V is TRBV27, with a weak D call TRBD1 (6 bases). CDR1 and CDR2 (germline): MNHEY, SMNVEV (reference sequence). Trimming removed 4 bases at V and 6 bases at J, with 9 bases between. The CDR3 has 13 amino acids.